This TCR beta chain originates from a study of CD8 T cells in ankylosing spondylitis. The V and J ends lost 4 bases and 7 bases, in that order; junction bases with no gene match: 2. This CDR3 has 13 amino acids. In germline, CDR1 is SGHTA, CDR2 FQGNSA. MiXCR, run by TCRdb on the 5' RACE reads, gives a single entry per CDR3 protein. Here the sample spans approximately 250,000 distinct CDR3 sequences, around 8% being singletons. Overall study findings and caveats: Previously reported in reactive arthritis synovial fluid and blood were some of the motif variants. The disease-linked clones had a CD8+ phenotype and low blood frequencies.

This clonotype was recorded at least ten times. Its antigen is as yet unknown. This chain uses TRBV7-2 with TRBJ1-3; 9 bases line up with TRBD1. This clonotype was sampled from a female donor with ankylosing spondylitis or in good health (not recorded which). Sequenced: blood, either unsorted or a sorted T cell fraction (not recorded which). This chain's CDR3 is CASSYDRGNTIYF. The CDR3 DNA sequence: TGTGCCAGCAGCTACGACAGGGGGAACACCATATATTTT.